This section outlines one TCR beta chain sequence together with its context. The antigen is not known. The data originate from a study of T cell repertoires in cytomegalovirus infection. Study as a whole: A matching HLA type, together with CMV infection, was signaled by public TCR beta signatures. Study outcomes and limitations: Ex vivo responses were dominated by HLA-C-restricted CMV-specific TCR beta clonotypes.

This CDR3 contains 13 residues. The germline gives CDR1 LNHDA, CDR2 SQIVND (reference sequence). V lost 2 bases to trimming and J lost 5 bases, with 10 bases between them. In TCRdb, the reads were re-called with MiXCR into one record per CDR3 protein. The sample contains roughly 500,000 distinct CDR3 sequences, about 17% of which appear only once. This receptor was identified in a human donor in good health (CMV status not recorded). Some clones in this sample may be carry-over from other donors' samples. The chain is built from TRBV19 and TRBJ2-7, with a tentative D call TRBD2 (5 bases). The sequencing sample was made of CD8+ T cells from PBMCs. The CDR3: CASSIRRNDEQYF. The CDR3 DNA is TGTGCCAGTAGTATAAGGAGGAACGACGAGCAGTACTTC.